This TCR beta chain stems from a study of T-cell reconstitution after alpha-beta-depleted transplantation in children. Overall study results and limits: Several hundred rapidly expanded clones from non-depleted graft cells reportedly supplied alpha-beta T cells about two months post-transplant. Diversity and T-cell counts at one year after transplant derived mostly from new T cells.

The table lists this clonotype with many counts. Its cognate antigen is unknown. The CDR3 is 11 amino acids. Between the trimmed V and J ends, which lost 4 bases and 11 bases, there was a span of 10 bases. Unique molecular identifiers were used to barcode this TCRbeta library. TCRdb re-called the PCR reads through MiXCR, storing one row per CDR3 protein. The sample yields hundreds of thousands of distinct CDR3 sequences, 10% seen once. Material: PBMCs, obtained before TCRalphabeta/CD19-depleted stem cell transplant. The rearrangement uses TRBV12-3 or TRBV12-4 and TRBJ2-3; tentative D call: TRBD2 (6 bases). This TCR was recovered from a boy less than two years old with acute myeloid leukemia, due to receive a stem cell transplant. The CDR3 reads CASSSGTLQYF. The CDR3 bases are TGTGCCAGCAGTTCAGGGACTCTGCAGTATTTT.